A single sample is the source of the 4 T cell receptor beta chains below, sequenced in a study of blood T cell repertoires in COVID-19. Generated by immunoSEQ multiplex PCR, the TCRdb table keeps only in-frame clones and is missing some. This sample yields around 250,000 clones, of which roughly 85% are seen a single time; 4.5% to 6% belongs to the top ten. Sequencing input: peripheral blood. These receptors all stem from a man between 50 and 59 years old with active or convalescent COVID-19.

The chain joins TRBV19 to TRBJ2-2; D uncertain. The CDR3 runs 11 residues. With 8 bases removed from V and 4 bases from J, the gap between germline ends came to 5 bases. Germline CDR1 reads LNHDA; CDR2 reads SQIVND (reference sequence). CDR3 DNA: TGTGCCAGTGAGTTCACCGGGGAGCTGTTTTTT. Protein: CASEFTGELFF. The variable domain in full, completed from reference TRBV19 and TRBJ2-2, reads DGGITQSPKYLFRKEGQNVTLSCEQNLNHDAMYWYRQDPGQGLRLIYYSQIVNDFQKGDIAEGYSVSREKKESFPLTVTSAQKNPTAFYLCASEFTGELFFGEGSRLTVL.

A few counts support this clone. This chain links TRBV4-2 with TRBJ2-1; no clear D gene. This CDR3 contains 14 residues. Germline CDR1 and CDR2: LGHNA and YNFKEQ. Trimming took 0 bases from V and 2 from J, leaving 5 bases between them. The chain's CDR3 is CASSQDGTYNEQFF. In nucleotides, the CDR3 is TGTGCCAGCAGCCAAGACGGTACCTACAATGAGCAGTTCTTC.

The rearrangement joins TRBV10-2 to TRBJ2-7; no definite D call. CDR3 size: 15 residues. The ends were cut back, 2 bases at V and 4 bases at J, with 15 bases in the middle. Germline assignment: CDR1 WSHSY and CDR2 SAAADI. The CDR3 bases are TGCGCCAGCAGTGAGACTACCCGACCCACTTACGAGCAGTACTTC. The encoded protein is CASSETTRPTYEQYF.

This chain uses TRBV5-4 with TRBJ1-2; the match to TRBD1 covers 7 bases. V shed 4 bases and J 4 bases; nucleotides not matched to a gene: 7. The germline V gene has CDR1 SGHNT and CDR2 YYREEE (reference sequence). The CDR3 has 14 residues. The CDR3 coding sequence is TGTGCCAGCAGCCAGACAGGGTTGGCCTATGGCTACACCTTC. It specifies CASSQTGLAYGYTF. Together with reference TRBV5-4 and TRBJ1-2, the CDR3 gives the full variable domain: ETGVTQSPTHLIKTRGQQVTLRCSSQSGHNTVSWYQQALGQGPQFIFQYYREEENGRGNFPPRFSGLQFPNYSSELNVNALELDDSALYLCASSQTGLAYGYTFGSGTRLTVV.